The 32 T cell receptor beta chains presented below share a single source sample, sequenced in a study of blood T cell repertoires in COVID-19. Here immunoSEQ multiplex PCR was the method, and the copy in TCRdb shows in-frame clones only, minus some. The sample yields some 300,000 clones, approximately 88% seen once. Specimen: peripheral blood. These receptors all stem from a woman in her twenties or thirties who had recovered from COVID-19.

The chain links TRBV18 to TRBJ2-2, with TRBD1 identical over 10 bases. The germline gives CDR1 KGHSH, CDR2 LQKENI. Trimming removed 2 bases from V and 0 bases from J; junction bases left unmatched: 3. The CDR3 runs 17 residues. DNA of the CDR3: TGTGCCAGCTCACCATTAGGACAGGGGGCGAACACCGGGGAGCTGTTTTTT. This translates into CASSPLGQGANTGELFF. Filled out from reference TRBV18 and TRBJ2-2, the complete variable domain reads NAGVMQNPRHLVRRRGQEARLRCSPMKGHSHVYWYRQLPEEGLKFMVYLQKENIIDESGMPKERFSAEFPKEGPSILRIQQVVRGDSAAYFCASSPLGQGANTGELFFGEGSRLTVL.

The chain combines TRBV21-1 with TRBJ1-5. TRBV21-1 is assigned pseudogene status. The CDR3 length is 17 residues. This chain's CDR3 is CASSKEGRGFRNQPQHF. Written as DNA, the CDR3 is TGTGCCAGCAGCAAAGAGGGAAGAGGGTTTCGCAATCAGCCCCAGCATTTT.

This clone was seen just once. The chain employs TRBV18 and TRBJ2-1; 8 bases agree with TRBD2. The germline CDR1 and CDR2 sequences are KGHSH and LQKENI. The V and J ends lost 3 bases and 3 bases, in that order; junction bases with no gene match: 4. The CDR3 covers 15 residues. This CDR3 reads CASSPGLGNYNEQFF. For the CDR3, the DNA is TGTGCCAGCTCACCGGGACTAGGGAACTACAATGAGCAGTTCTTC. Combining the CDR3 with reference TRBV18 and TRBJ2-1 gives the whole variable domain NAGVMQNPRHLVRRRGQEARLRCSPMKGHSHVYWYRQLPEEGLKFMVYLQKENIIDESGMPKERFSAEFPKEGPSILRIQQVVRGDSAAYFCASSPGLGNYNEQFFGPGTRLTVL.

The chain is built from TRBV20-1 and TRBJ1-5, with TRBD1 matching 8 bases. CDR3 length: 14 residues. Losses at the gene ends were 3 bases for V and 5 bases for J; bases not matched to a gene: 6. Germline-derived CDR1 and CDR2 are DFQATT and SNEGSKA (reference sequence). CDR3 in amino acids: CSASGQGAYQPQHF. The CDR3 DNA reads as TGCAGTGCTAGTGGGCAGGGGGCATATCAGCCCCAGCATTTT.

Of note for this clone: At the DNA level, this CDR3 is encoded by other sequences in the same sample as well. The V gene is TRBV11-2, the J gene TRBJ2-1; 8 positions agree with TRBD1. V shed 1 base and J 4 bases; nucleotides not matched to a gene: 3. The CDR3 sequence is 15 residues long. The V gene's germline CDR1 is SGHAT and CDR2 FQNNGV. Written as DNA, the CDR3 is TGTGCCAGCAGCTTAGTCAGGGGGCCTTACAATGAGCAGTTCTTC. This translates into CASSLVRGPYNEQFF.

By share of the sample, this clone is medium-sized. The rearrangement links TRBV7-9 to TRBJ2-1; 10 nucleotides match TRBD2. Germline V gene data show CDR1 as SEHNR and CDR2 as FQNEAQ (reference sequence). This CDR3 contains 15 residues. J lost 7 bases, V lost 6 bases, and 9 bases had no gene match. The CDR3 coding sequence is TGTGCCAGCAGGACCGGGACTAGCGACGGAAATGAGCAGTTCTTC. It specifies CASRTGTSDGNEQFF.

The chain links TRBV27 to TRBJ2-7; 10 bases map to TRBD1. Looked up from germline, CDR1 is MNHEY and CDR2 is SMNVEV (reference sequence). V lost 3 bases to trimming and J lost 0 bases; unmatched junction nucleotides: 11. The CDR3 has 18 amino acids. Here the CDR3 reads CASSFDQTGGMGSYEQYF. CDR3 coding DNA: TGTGCCAGCAGTTTTGACCAGACAGGGGGCATGGGCTCCTACGAGCAGTACTTC.

The CDR3 spells CATSGELFF. CDR3 sequence (DNA): TGTGCCACCTCCGGGGAGCTGTTTTTT. The chain links TRBV6-6 to TRBJ2-2; D is ambiguous. The V gene's germline CDR1 is MNHNY and CDR2 SVGAGI (reference sequence). Trimming pared 10 bases from V and 6 bases from J, leaving 3 bases between. CDR3 length: 9 residues.

As for this clone: One junction end disagrees with the germline gene, perhaps due to a read error. The chain couples TRBV13 to TRBJ1-5; 8 bases agree with TRBD1. Per the germline V gene, CDR1 is PRHDT and CDR2 is FYEKMQ (reference sequence). The CDR3 consists of 17 residues. CDR3 DNA sequence: TGTGCCAGCAGCCTAACCGGGACAGGAGGTAGCAGTCAGCCCCAGCATTTT. Amino acids: CASSLTGTGGSSQPQHF.

This clone appeared a single time. The genes are TRBV5-8 and TRBJ1-5; D uncertain. V lost 0 bases and J 1 base, leaving 23 bases between the germline ends. Germline CDR1 and CDR2: SGHTS and YDEGEE. This CDR3 is 20 amino acids long. The CDR3: CASSLVVGSPSYTSNQPQHF. The CDR3 bases are TGTGCCAGCAGCTTGGTGGTGGGCAGTCCCTCCTATACGAGCAATCAGCCCCAGCATTTT.

The CDR3 bases are TGTGCCAGTTCGGGACAGAGGGCAACTAATGAAAAACTGTTTTTT. Amino acids: CASSGQRATNEKLFF. The V call is TRBV19, the J call TRBJ1-4; 7 bases line up with TRBD1. CDR3 length equals 15 residues. The V gene's germline CDR1 is LNHDA and CDR2 SQIVND (reference sequence). The trim removed 8 bases at V and 0 bases at J, leaving 6 bases unmatched.

J is TRBJ1-5 and V is TRBV28; tentative D call: TRBD1 (5 bases). Germline V CDR1 and CDR2: MDHEN, SYDVKM. This CDR3 is 14 amino acids long. V lost 3 bases to trimming and J lost 6 bases, with 12 bases between them. The CDR3 coding sequence is TGTGCCAGCAGTTTCGCGGGGGAGGTTCAGCCCCAGCATTTT. Translated: CASSFAGEVQPQHF.

The chain has TRBV7-9 and TRBJ2-7, with 11 nucleotides matching TRBD2. Germline V gives CDR1 SEHNR, CDR2 FQNEAQ (reference sequence). The V segment lost 3 bases and the J segment 5 bases; nucleotides outside the gene matches: 3. CDR3 length: 14 residues. The DNA of the CDR3 is TGTGCCAGCAGCTTGACTAGCGGGGACCACGAGCAGTACTTC. Translated: CASSLTSGDHEQYF.

V usage is TRBV28 and J usage is TRBJ1-4; no clear D gene. The CDR3 is 15 residues long. Germline V gene sequence: CDR1 MDHEN, CDR2 SYDVKM. Trimming removed 4 bases at V and 0 bases at J, with 9 bases between. The CDR3 DNA sequence: TGTGCCAGCAGTTCTTTATCTGCAACTAATGAAAAACTGTTTTTT. Protein sequence: CASSSLSATNEKLFF. Using reference TRBV28 and TRBJ1-4 for the parts outside the CDR3, the full variable domain is DVKVTQSSRYLVKRTGEKVFLECVQDMDHENMFWYRQDPGLGLRLIYFSYDVKMKEKGDIPEGYSVSREKKERFSLILESASTNQTSMYLCASSSLSATNEKLFFGSGTQLSVL.

The chain joins TRBV7-9 to TRBJ1-3; unclear D gene. The CDR3 is 13 residues long. Germline CDR1 SEHNR, CDR2 FQNEAQ (reference sequence). V was clipped by 0 bases and J by 4 bases, with 4 bases between them. CDR3 sequence (DNA): TGTGCCAGCAGCTTAGCTCTAGGAAACACCATATATTTT. Translating it yields CASSLALGNTIYF.

The gene calls are TRBV7-9 and TRBJ2-7, with 9 bases aligning to TRBD2. After removal of 5 bases from V and 3 bases from J, the junction contained 11 bases not matched to a gene. Looked up from germline, CDR1 is SEHNR and CDR2 is FQNEAQ (reference sequence). The length of the CDR3 is 16 residues. The CDR3 spells CASSPGRGLAVYEQYF. The DNA of the CDR3 is TGTGCCAGCAGCCCCGGCCGGGGACTAGCAGTCTACGAGCAGTACTTC. Full variable domain (rest looked up from reference TRBV7-9 and TRBJ2-7): DTGVSQNPRHKITKRGQNVTFRCDPISEHNRLYWYRQTLGQGPEFLTYFQNEAQLEKSRLLSDRFSAERPKGSFSTLEIQRTEQGDSAMYLCASSPGRGLAVYEQYFGPGTRLTVT.

The chain has TRBV5-1 and TRBJ1-4; a weak D match, TRBD1 (6 bases). Trimming cost V 4 bases and J 4 bases, with 11 bases left between them. CDR3 length: 14 residues. Germline CDR1 SGHRS, CDR2 YFSETQ. This CDR3 reads CASSPDRFNEKLFF. The CDR3, as DNA: TGCGCCAGCAGCCCGGACAGATTTAATGAAAAACTGTTTTTT.

This chain links TRBV7-8 with TRBJ1-5; D is perhaps TRBD1 (5 bases). The germline CDR1 and CDR2 sequences are SGHVS and FQNEAQ. Trimming left V 2 bases short and J 9 bases short, with 23 bases between. The CDR3 is 17 amino acids. CDR3 DNA sequence: TGTGCCAGCAGCTTACCCATTTGGCGGACGGGACTACGGCCCCAGCATTTT. Translating gives CASSLPIWRTGLRPQHF.

CDR3 region: CASSLGYASTEAFF. The DNA of the CDR3 is TGTGCCAGCAGCTTAGGATACGCCAGCACTGAAGCTTTCTTT. The V call is TRBV7-9, the J call TRBJ1-1; no clear D. Trimming removed 1 base from V and 4 bases from J, with 10 bases in between. This CDR3 region has 14 residues. CDR1 and CDR2 from the germline V gene are SEHNR and FQNEAQ (reference sequence).

The V gene is TRBV5-1, the J gene TRBJ2-1, with D possibly being TRBD1 (6 bases). Germline loops: CDR1 SGHRS, CDR2 YFSETQ. This CDR3 is 15 amino acids long. V was shortened by 3 bases and J by 3 bases, with 13 bases between the two germline ends. In DNA form, the CDR3 reads TGCGCCAGCAGCTACCGACAGGAGATCTACAATGAGCAGTTCTTC. Translated, it gives CASSYRQEIYNEQFF.

The chain joins TRBV6-5 to TRBJ1-2; 8 bases agree with TRBD1. The CDR3 runs to 14 residues. Looked up from germline, CDR1 is MNHEY and CDR2 is SVGAGI. The ends lost 6 bases at V and 0 bases at J; junction bases unmatched: 3. The CDR3 DNA sequence: TGTGCCAGCAGCCCGACAGGGGCTAACTATGGCTACACCTTC. Its protein is CASSPTGANYGYTF.

The gene calls are TRBV9 and TRBJ1-1; TRBD1 is a possible D gene (6 bases). The V end lost 3 bases, the J end lost 4 bases, and 13 bases lay between the germline ends. Germline V CDR1 and CDR2: SGDLS, YYNGEE. This CDR3 is 14 amino acids long. Here the CDR3 DNA reads TGTGCCAGCAGCGGACAGGTCACGGGCACTGAAGCTTTCTTT. Translated, it gives CASSGQVTGTEAFF.

The chain recombines TRBV3-1 (or the pseudogene TRBV3-2) with TRBJ2-2; the D gene is possibly TRBD1 (6 bases). This CDR3 contains 15 residues. The germline V gene has CDR1 LGHDT and CDR2 YNNKEL (reference sequence). V was shortened by 5 bases and J by 8 bases, with 18 bases between the two germline ends. DNA for the CDR3: TGTGCCAGCAGCACCGGGACACAAGGCACGGGGGAGCTGTTTTTT. Translation: CASSTGTQGTGELFF.

The rearrangement links TRBV7-8 to TRBJ1-3; D gene ambiguous. V lost 6 bases and J lost 3, with 12 bases in between. This CDR3 contains 14 residues. From germline, CDR1 is SGHVS and CDR2 FQNEAQ. CDR3 DNA: TGTGCCAGCAGTTCCGACAAGCTTGGAAACACCATATATTTT. It specifies CASSSDKLGNTIYF.

This chain uses TRBV9 with TRBJ1-1; TRBD1 matches at 11 bases. Germline CDR1 SGDLS, CDR2 YYNGEE. The CDR3 sequence is 15 residues long. V was pared by 4 bases and J by 5 bases, with 7 bases of the junction left unmatched. The CDR3 DNA reads as TGTGCCAGCAGCTCGGGGGGACAGGGGGTAACTGAAGCTTTCTTT. It codes for CASSSGGQGVTEAFF.

As concerns this clone: Other DNA sequences in the same sample also yield this CDR3. The chain employs TRBV11-2 and TRBJ1-2; weak D call: TRBD1 (6 bases). The CDR3 has 13 residues. V was clipped by 5 bases and J by 2 bases, with 9 bases between them. Looked up from germline, CDR1 is SGHAT and CDR2 is FQNNGV. For the CDR3, the DNA is TGTGCCAGCAGCCCAGACAGGAACTATGGCTACACCTTC. This gives the protein CASSPDRNYGYTF.

A few counts support this clone. This specimen includes other DNA sequences encoding the same CDR3. The chain joins TRBV3-1 (or the pseudogene TRBV3-2) to TRBJ1-2, with D possibly matching TRBD1 (5 bases). The CDR3 length is 13 residues. Germline lookup yields CDR1 LGHDT and CDR2 YNNKEL (reference sequence). Trimming shortened V by 1 base and J by 5 bases, and 8 bases separated the two germline ends. This CDR3 reads CASSQGQGYGYTF. The CDR3 DNA follows: TGTGCCAGCAGCCAAGGGCAGGGATATGGCTACACCTTC.

This chain uses TRBV7-9 with TRBJ1-6, with D perhaps matching TRBD1 (6 bases). V was pared by 5 bases and J by 17 bases, with 13 bases between. The CDR3 consists of 11 residues. The germline CDR1 and CDR2 sequences are SEHNR and FQNEAQ (reference sequence). CDR3 loop: CASSDDRRIHF. The CDR3 DNA is TGTGCCAGCAGCGACGACAGGCGTATCCACTTT.

The rearrangement links TRBV4-1 to TRBJ2-5; 11 nucleotides line up with TRBD2. Germline CDR1 and CDR2: MGHRA and YSYEKL. The CDR3 is 16 residues long. Unmatched junction bases numbered 7, after V lost 3 bases and J lost 4 bases. Here the CDR3 reads CASSHLAGGLVETQYF. Written as DNA, the CDR3 is TGCGCCAGCAGCCATTTAGCGGGGGGGCTGGTAGAGACCCAGTACTTC.

J is TRBJ1-6 and V is TRBV20-1; D is perhaps TRBD1 (6 bases). The CDR3 sequence is 11 residues long. The ends were cut back, 6 bases at V and 14 bases at J, with 14 bases in the middle. Germline V gene lookup returns CDR1 DFQATT and CDR2 SNEGSKA (reference sequence). The CDR3 sequence is CSAKGGGTLHF. The DNA for the CDR3 is TGCAGTGCGAAGGGCGGGGGCACCCTCCACTTT.

The chain has TRBV2 and TRBJ1-4; no reliable D call. Looked up from germline, CDR1 is SNHLY and CDR2 is FYNNEI. This CDR3 comprises 14 residues. V was clipped by 3 bases and J by 4 bases, with 9 bases between them. DNA for the CDR3: TGTGCCAGCAGTGACCAGGAATTTAATGAAAAACTGTTTTTT. This gives the protein CASSDQEFNEKLFF.

This rearrangement joins TRBV7-2 to TRBJ2-3; D possibly corresponds to TRBD2 (6 bases). The CDR3 spans 16 residues. The germline CDR1 and CDR2 sequences are SGHTA and FQGNSA. V was shortened by 2 bases and J by 2 bases, with 14 bases between the two germline ends. For the CDR3, the DNA is TGTGCCAGCAGCTTACCGAGGAGGGGCCCCACAGATACGCAGTATTTT. This translates into CASSLPRRGPTDTQYF.